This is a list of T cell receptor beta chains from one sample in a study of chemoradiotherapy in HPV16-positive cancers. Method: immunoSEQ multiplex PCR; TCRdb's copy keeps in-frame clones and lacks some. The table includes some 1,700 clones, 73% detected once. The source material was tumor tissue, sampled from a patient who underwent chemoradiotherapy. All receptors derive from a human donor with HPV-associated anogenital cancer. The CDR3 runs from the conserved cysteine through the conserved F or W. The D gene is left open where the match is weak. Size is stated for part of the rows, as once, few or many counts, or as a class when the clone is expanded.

CASSYRAGTTDTQYF	TGTGCCAGCAGTTACCGGGCAGGGACGACAGATACGCAGTATTTT	.	TRBV6-5	TRBJ2-3	.
CASSLGRTGRDYGYTF	TGTGCCAGCAGTTTAGGGCGGACAGGGAGGGACTACGGCTACACCTTC	TRBD1	TRBV28	TRBJ1-2	.
CASSSQWGQSSYEQYF	TGTGCCAGCAGCTCGCAGTGGGGGCAAAGCTCCTACGAGCAGTACTTC	.	TRBV7-9	TRBJ2-7	.
CASSSQSRWEQFF	TGTGCCAGCAGCTCCCAGTCGAGGTGGGAGCAGTTCTTC	.	TRBV7-9	TRBJ2-1	.
CASSLRRNTEAFF	TGTGCCAGCAGCTTACGCAGGAACACTGAAGCTTTCTTT	.	TRBV11-2	TRBJ1-1	few
CASTRWDQQSYEQYF	TGTGCCAGCACGAGGTGGGATCAGCAGTCCTACGAGCAGTACTTC	.	TRBV7-9	TRBJ2-7	.
CASSMGEDQPQHF	TGTGCCAGTAGTATGGGGGAGGATCAGCCCCAGCATTTT	.	TRBV19	TRBJ1-5	.
CASSSGVGGEAFF	TGTGCCAGCAGCTCCGGGGTCGGGGGCGAAGCTTTCTTT	.	TRBV7-9	TRBJ1-1	.
CATLAETQYF	TGTGCCACCTTAGCGGAGACCCAGTACTTC	.	TRBV7-2	TRBJ2-5	.
CASSWGTGGDETQYF	TGTGCCAGCAGCTGGGGGACAGGGGGCGACGAGACCCAGTACTTC	TRBD1	TRBV7-2	TRBJ2-5	.
CASSVADRVDEQYF	TGTGCCAGCAGCGTAGCCGACAGGGTAGACGAGCAGTACTTC	TRBD1	TRBV9	TRBJ2-7	few
CASSQADSPLHF	TGCGCCAGCAGCCAAGCCGATTCACCCCTCCACTTT	.	TRBV4-1	TRBJ1-6	.
CATSREGGQDEKLFF	TGTGCCACCAGCAGAGAAGGGGGGCAGGATGAAAAACTGTTTTTT	.	TRBV15	TRBJ1-4	.
CASSQVGGTDTQYF	TGCGCCAGCAGCCAAGTCGGGGGCACAGATACGCAGTATTTT	.	TRBV4-1	TRBJ2-3	once
CASSATGVGELFF	TGTGCCAGCAGTGCGACAGGGGTCGGGGAGCTGTTTTTT	TRBD1	TRBV9	TRBJ2-2	.
CASSAGGGTTNEKLFF	TGTGCCAGCAGCGCAGGGGGGGGGACAACTAATGAAAAACTGTTTTTT	TRBD1	TRBV6-6	TRBJ1-4	.
CASSLNSGNTIYF	TGTGCCAGCAGCTTAAATTCTGGAAACACCATATATTTT	.	TRBV7-6	TRBJ1-3	few
CASSLGDRSSYEQYF	TGCGCCAGCAGCTTGGGGGACAGGAGCTCCTACGAGCAGTACTTC	TRBD1	TRBV5-1	TRBJ2-7	.
CAGGGGTQSREQYF	TGTGCCGGGGGAGGGGGGACTCAGAGCCGCGAGCAGTACTTC	.	TRBV6-1	TRBJ2-7	.
CASSRDRASGNTIYF	TGTGCCAGCAGTAGGGACAGGGCTTCTGGAAACACCATATATTTT	TRBD1	TRBV2	TRBJ1-3	.
CASSLSYDSYNEQFF	TGCGCCAGCAGCTTGTCTTACGACTCCTACAATGAGCAGTTCTTC	.	TRBV5-1	TRBJ2-1	.
CASSQEAGGSNEQFF	TGCGCCAGCAGCCAAGAGGCGGGGGGAAGCAATGAGCAGTTCTTC	TRBD2	TRBV4-1	TRBJ2-1	.
CASSPYAGETGELFF	TGCGCCAGCAGCCCCTACGCAGGGGAAACCGGGGAGCTGTTTTTT	.	TRBV5-1	TRBJ2-2	once
CASSPLWTDLNQPQHF	TGTGCCAGCAGTCCTTTATGGACAGACCTCAATCAGCCCCAGCATTTT	.	TRBV27	TRBJ1-5	.
CASSLGGVTEAFF	TGCGCCAGCAGCTTGGGTGGGGTAACTGAAGCTTTCTTT	.	TRBV5-1	TRBJ1-1	.
CASSEGGQGREYYYEQYF	TGTGCCAGCAGTGAGGGGGGACAGGGAAGGGAGTACTACTACGAGCAGTACTTC	TRBD1	TRBV2	TRBJ2-7	.
CASSYSRSTEAFF	TGTGCCAGCAGTTACTCTAGATCCACTGAAGCTTTCTTT	.	TRBV6-5	TRBJ1-1	.
CASSLRDNLSPLHF	TGTGCCAGCAGCCTTCGGGACAACCTTTCACCCCTCCACTTT	.	TRBV5-5	TRBJ1-6	.
CASSVGGANEQFF	TGTGCCAGCAGTGTCGGCGGGGCAAATGAGCAGTTCTTC	.	TRBV6-4	TRBJ2-1	.
CASSYRTESYEQYF	TGCGCCAGCAGCTACCGGACCGAGTCCTACGAGCAGTACTTC	.	TRBV5-1	TRBJ2-7	.
CASSPAGNYEQYF	TGTGCCAGCAGCCCGGCAGGGAACTACGAGCAGTACTTC	.	TRBV2	TRBJ2-7	.
CSVLVVGYGYTF	TGCAGCGTCCTCGTGGTCGGCTATGGCTACACCTTC	.	TRBV29-1	TRBJ1-2	.
CASSIGQASSSGNTIYF	TGCGCCAGCAGCATAGGACAGGCCTCAAGCTCTGGAAACACCATATATTTT	TRBD1	TRBV4-1	TRBJ1-3	.
CASSPTGVYHPAGGTQYF	TGTGCCAGCAGCCCGACAGGGGTTTATCATCCCGCTGGAGGGACCCAGTACTTC	TRBD1	TRBV7-6	TRBJ2-5	once
CASSFRGEKTTGELFF	TGTGCCAGCAGTTTCAGGGGCGAAAAAACAACCGGGGAGCTGTTTTTT	.	TRBV27	TRBJ2-2	.
CASSPTGQGHGELFF	TGCGCCAGCAGCCCCACCGGGCAGGGCCACGGGGAGCTGTTTTTT	.	TRBV4-1	TRBJ2-2	.
CASSGRTKSGYTF	TGCGCCAGCAGTGGCAGGACGAAAAGTGGCTACACCTTC	.	TRBV10-2	TRBJ1-2	.
CASSALTGTSNSGYTF	TGTGCCAGCTCAGCCTTAACCGGGACCTCCAATAGTGGCTACACCTTC	.	TRBV18	TRBJ1-2	large
CASKGSNQPQHF	TGTGCCAGCAAGGGTAGCAATCAGCCCCAGCATTTT	.	TRBV28	TRBJ1-5	.
CASSLLAGGREQYF	TGTGCCAGCAGCTTACTAGCGGGGGGGCGCGAGCAGTACTTC	TRBD2	TRBV7-8	TRBJ2-7	once
CASSPRNTEAFF	TGTGCCAGCAGTCCTAGGAACACTGAAGCTTTCTTT	.	TRBV28	TRBJ1-1	.
CASSLYRGAGYEQYF	TGTGCCAGCAGCTTGTACCGGGGGGCTGGCTACGAGCAGTACTTC	.	TRBV5-4	TRBJ2-7	.
CASSLDPSSYNEQFF	TGTGCCAGCAGCTTAGATCCCAGCTCCTACAATGAGCAGTTCTTC	.	TRBV7-2	TRBJ2-1	.
CASSQPATNEQFF	TGTGCCAGCAGTCAACCCGCCACCAATGAGCAGTTCTTC	.	TRBV6-5	TRBJ2-1	.
CASSLGTVQNTEAFF	TGTGCCAGCAGCTTAGGGACAGTTCAGAACACTGAAGCTTTCTTT	TRBD1	TRBV7-3	TRBJ1-1	few
CASQRGTGELFF	TGTGCCTCACAGAGGGGTACCGGGGAGCTGTTTTTT	.	TRBV7-6	TRBJ2-2	.
CASSLESRETQYF	TGTGCCAGCAGCTTGGAGTCTAGGGAGACCCAGTACTTC	.	TRBV5-5	TRBJ2-5	.
CASSPEGRGRLGYGYTF	TGTGCCAGCAGTCCTGAGGGCAGGGGGCGCTTAGGCTATGGCTACACCTTC	TRBD1	TRBV28	TRBJ1-2	large
CASSLDGQPTQYF	TGTGCCAGCAGCTTAGACGGCCAGCCGACCCAGTACTTC	.	TRBV7-9	TRBJ2-5	.
CAIRDSPYGYTF	TGTGCCATCCGCGACAGTCCCTATGGCTACACCTTC	.	TRBV19	TRBJ1-2	.
CASSLRLGYNEQFF	TGTGCCAGCAGCTTAAGACTGGGGTACAATGAGCAGTTCTTC	.	TRBV7-6	TRBJ2-1	.